This TCR beta chain was identified in a study of OX40 agonist ivuxolimab in advanced cancers. Patients who had autoimmune disease history or got systemic immunosuppression were left out. Collection of blood occurred at baseline, at cycle 4 day 1, and at cycle 7 day 1. In germline, CDR1 is SGHTA, CDR2 FQGNSA. The CDR3 consists of 16 residues. The trim removed 0 bases at V and 4 bases at J, leaving 6 bases unmatched. TCRdb's table, derived via immunoSEQ multiplex PCR, lists solely in-frame clones and lacks some. The data show around 130,000 clones, 90% to 95% seen once. The sequenced sample was CD4+ or CD8+ T cells sorted from blood, obtained in a trial of the OX40 agonist ivuxolimab. The chain recombines TRBV7-2 with TRBJ2-1; 7 nucleotides align to TRBD2. This receptor was taken from an adult with an advanced solid tumor such as melanoma, head and neck, liver or kidney cancer. CDR3 coding DNA: TGTGCCAGCAGCTTAGCCGGCCTAGCGGCTTACAATGAGCAGTTCTTC. It codes for CASSLAGLAAYNEQFF. Full variable domain (missing parts from reference TRBV7-2 and TRBJ2-1): GAGVSQSPSNKVTEKGKDVELRCDPISGHTALYWYRQSLGQGLEFLIYFQGNSAPDKSGLPSDRFSAERTGGSVSTLTIQRTQQEDSAVYLCASSLAGLAAYNEQFFGPGTRLTVL.